These 21 T cell receptor beta chains were all obtained from the same sample, sequenced in a study of cytomegalovirus exposure and HLA in healthy donors. The PCR was carried out with 60 Vbeta primers and 13 Jbeta primers. Method: immunoSEQ multiplex PCR; TCRdb's copy keeps in-frame clones and lacks some. The profile shows approximately 110,000 clones, 15% of them singletons. The source material was PBMCs. These receptors all stem from a woman in her late teens or twenties in good health and CMV-seronegative.

The chain carries TRBV27 and TRBJ2-2; D remains unclear. The V gene lost 2 bases and the J gene lost 2 bases, with 12 bases spanning the gap. There are 16 residues in the CDR3. The germline gives CDR1 MNHEY, CDR2 SMNVEV (reference sequence). The CDR3 sequence: CASSLSRVPNTGELFF. In DNA form, the CDR3 reads TGTGCCAGCAGTTTAAGCCGGGTGCCTAACACCGGGGAGCTGTTTTTT.

This clone was counted a few times. The chain uses TRBV15 and TRBJ2-3; the D gene is possibly TRBD2 (6 bases). Trimming stripped 8 bases from V and 6 bases from J, with 15 bases between. The CDR3 totals 13 residues. Germline CDR1 reads LNHNV; CDR2 reads YYDKDF (reference sequence). In DNA, the CDR3 is TGTGCCACCCAAACCGGGGGACTGGATACGCAGTATTTT. Its protein is CATQTGGLDTQYF.

The chain uses TRBV5-1 and TRBJ2-1; D is perhaps TRBD1 (6 bases). V was pared by 5 bases and J by 4 bases, with 16 bases between. The CDR3 is 15 residues long. Per the germline V gene, CDR1 is SGHRS and CDR2 is YFSETQ. The CDR3 here is CASRPAGTRYNEQFF. CDR3 nucleotides: TGCGCCAGCAGGCCCGCAGGGACAAGATACAATGAGCAGTTCTTC.

This clone was seen a few times. The chain joins TRBV5-4 to TRBJ2-2; possibly TRBD2 for D (6 bases). This CDR3 contains 16 residues. Germline CDR1 is SGHNT and CDR2 is YYREEE (reference sequence). Trimming left V 4 bases short and J 1 base short, with 14 bases between. This chain's CDR3 is CASSTTGTLNTGELFF. The DNA for the CDR3 is TGTGCCAGCAGCACTACCGGGACTCTGAACACCGGGGAGCTGTTTTTT.

The rearrangement uses TRBV5-4 and TRBJ2-5, with TRBD2 identical over 7 bases. The CDR3 runs to 14 residues. Germline V gives CDR1 SGHNT, CDR2 YYREEE (reference sequence). With V trimmed by 1 base and J by 2 bases, 2 bases remained unmatched. CDR3 nucleotide sequence: TGTGCCAGCAGCTTGCCTAGCGGACAAGAGACCCAGTACTTC. This codes for CASSLPSGQETQYF.

V and J are TRBV4-2 and TRBJ2-1; D perhaps matches TRBD2 (5 bases). V was trimmed by 0 bases and J by 9 bases, leaving 9 bases between them. This CDR3 contains 13 residues. In germline, CDR1 is LGHNA, CDR2 YNFKEQ. CDR3 in DNA: TGTGCCAGCAGCCAAGATTACGGGGTTGAGCAGTTCTTC. This sequence encodes CASSQDYGVEQFF.

There are a few counts of this clone. The chain recombines TRBV29-1 with TRBJ1-2, with D possibly being TRBD1 (6 bases). Deletions cut 6 bases from V and 0 bases from J, with 17 bases between. The CDR3 length is 15 residues. Per the germline V gene, CDR1 is SQVTM and CDR2 is ANQGSEA. The CDR3 bases are TGCAGCGTCCCGGCACAGGGACCCCCTAACTATGGCTACACCTTC. Translation: CSVPAQGPPNYGYTF.

The table lists this clone with a few counts. This rearrangement joins TRBV6-4 to TRBJ1-2; 9 bases fit TRBD1. This CDR3 has 13 residues. With 6 bases clipped from V and 7 bases from J, the junction kept 6 bases outside the gene matches. Germline lookup yields CDR1 MRHNA and CDR2 SNTAGT. This chain's CDR3 is CASSQGTGLGYTF. As DNA, the CDR3 is TGTGCCAGCAGCCAGGGGACAGGGCTTGGCTACACCTTC.

This chain uses TRBV30 with TRBJ2-1; no firm D call. This CDR3 has 12 amino acids. The V end lost 3 bases, the J end lost 7 bases, and 10 bases lay between the germline ends. The germline gives CDR1 GTSNPN, CDR2 SVGIG (reference sequence). The DNA of the CDR3 is TGTGCCTGGAGCCCTATAAGAAATGAGCAGTTCTTC. It codes for CAWSPIRNEQFF.

V and J are TRBV21-1 and TRBJ2-6; the D segment call TRBD1 is taken from the table without a DNA check. TRBV21-1 is recorded as a pseudogene. The CDR3 has 12 amino acids. The CDR3 loop reads CASPTGANVLTF. The DNA of the CDR3 is TGTGCCAGTCCAACTGGGGCCAACGTCCTGACTTTC.

The chain is built from TRBV6-1 and TRBJ2-3; D possibly corresponds to TRBD2 (6 bases). V lost 2 bases and J lost 1, with 10 bases in between. CDR3 length: 15 amino acids. Germline-derived CDR1 and CDR2 are MNHNS and SASEGT. Here the CDR3 DNA reads TGTGCCAGCAGTGAATGGTCGGGGGGCACAGATACGCAGTATTTT. This sequence encodes CASSEWSGGTDTQYF.

The J gene is TRBJ2-1, the V gene TRBV5-1; a possible D gene is TRBD1 (6 bases). V dropped 4 bases and J dropped 9 bases, with 11 bases sitting between them. This CDR3 region has 12 residues. The germline gives CDR1 SGHRS, CDR2 YFSETQ. In nucleotides, the CDR3 is TGCGCCAGCAGCCCTACAGGGAGTGAGCAGTTCTTC. Its translation is CASSPTGSEQFF.

The rearrangement links TRBV7-2 to TRBJ1-2, with a tentative D call TRBD1 (6 bases). CDR3 size: 12 residues. CDR1 is SGHTA, CDR2 FQGNSA, per germline. V lost 4 bases and J lost 9, with 12 bases in between. CDR3 loop: CASSSTGKSYTF. DNA for the CDR3: TGTGCCAGCAGCTCTACAGGGAAGAGCTACACCTTC.

V gene TRBV6-6 combines with J gene TRBJ2-1; the D is unclear. The germline V and J ends were trimmed by 2 bases and 9 bases, with 8 bases remaining between them. CDR3 size: 12 residues. Germline CDR1 is MNHNY and CDR2 is SVGAGI (reference sequence). The CDR3 nucleotides read TGTGCCAGCAGTTACGTGGGCAGTGAGCAGTTCTTC. It encodes CASSYVGSEQFF.

This clone has a handful of counts. This chain links TRBV6-5 with TRBJ1-5, with D tentatively TRBD1 (5 bases). V shed 5 bases and J shed 5 bases, with 10 bases lying between them. This CDR3 region has 13 residues. Germline-derived CDR1 and CDR2 are MNHEY and SVGAGI. In DNA, the CDR3 is TGTGCCAGCAGTGAAGGGACTCATCAGCCCCAGCATTTT. Its protein product is CASSEGTHQPQHF.

There are a few counts of this clone. This chain uses TRBV6-7 with TRBJ1-5; 8 positions agree with TRBD1. TRBV6-7 is noted as an ORF with a role that remains uncertain. V was pared by 4 bases and J by 5 bases, with 16 bases of the junction left unmatched. CDR3 length: 18 amino acids. This CDR3 reads CASSFCLLWGQVHQPQHF. As DNA, the CDR3 is TGTGCCAGCAGTTTTTGTCTCTTGTGGGGACAGGTTCATCAGCCCCAGCATTTT.

CDR3 nucleotides: TGTGCCATCAGTGAACAGGGTGGGCAGCCCCAGCATTTT. Translation gives CAISEQGGQPQHF. This sequence joins TRBV10-3 and TRBJ1-5, with D possibly being TRBD1 (6 bases). The CDR3 consists of 13 residues. V shed 3 bases and J shed 7 bases, with 10 bases lying between them. Germline loops: CDR1 ENHRY, CDR2 SYGVKD.

This chain joins TRBV9 and TRBJ1-5, with D possibly being TRBD1 (5 bases). In germline, CDR1 is SGDLS, CDR2 YYNGEE. V dropped 0 bases and J dropped 7 bases, with 14 bases sitting between them. This CDR3 is built from 15 residues. CDR3 sequence reads: CASSVDGRVWQPQHF. Here the CDR3 DNA reads TGTGCCAGCAGCGTAGATGGCAGGGTTTGGCAGCCCCAGCATTTT.

V and J are TRBV5-1 and TRBJ2-1; 10 bases are shared with TRBD2. The germline V gene encodes CDR1 SGHRS and CDR2 YFSETQ. The V gene end was trimmed by 3 bases and the J gene end by 1 base; junction bases not matched to a gene: 10. CDR3 length equals 18 residues. The CDR3 nucleotides read TGCGCCAGCAGCTCTCGGGGGATACTAGCGGGATCCTACAATGAGCAGTTCTTC. As protein: CASSSRGILAGSYNEQFF. The full variable domain, with the rest looked up from reference TRBV5-1 and TRBJ2-1, is KAGVTQTPRYLIKTRGQQVTLSCSPISGHRSVSWYQQTPGQGLQFLFEYFSETQRNKGNFPGRFSGRQFSNSRSEMNVSTLELGDSALYLCASSSRGILAGSYNEQFFGPGTRLTVL.

The V gene is TRBV15, the J gene TRBJ2-7; 7 nucleotides agree with TRBD1. V lost 0 bases and J lost 2; bases outside the gene matches: 4. The CDR3 is 15 residues long. Germline values: CDR1 LNHNV, CDR2 YYDKDF (reference sequence). CDR3 sequence reads: CATSRDLGTAYEQYF. CDR3 sequence (DNA): TGTGCCACCAGCAGAGATTTAGGGACAGCCTACGAGCAGTACTTC.

The rearrangement links TRBV15 to TRBJ2-5; D is possibly TRBD2 (7 bases). This CDR3 is 16 amino acids long. From germline, CDR1 is LNHNV and CDR2 YYDKDF (reference sequence). V was trimmed by 0 bases and J by 1 base, leaving 12 bases between them. The DNA of the CDR3 is TGTGCCACCAGCAGAGATAGGGGGGGGACCCAAGAGACCCAGTACTTC. Translation: CATSRDRGGTQETQYF.